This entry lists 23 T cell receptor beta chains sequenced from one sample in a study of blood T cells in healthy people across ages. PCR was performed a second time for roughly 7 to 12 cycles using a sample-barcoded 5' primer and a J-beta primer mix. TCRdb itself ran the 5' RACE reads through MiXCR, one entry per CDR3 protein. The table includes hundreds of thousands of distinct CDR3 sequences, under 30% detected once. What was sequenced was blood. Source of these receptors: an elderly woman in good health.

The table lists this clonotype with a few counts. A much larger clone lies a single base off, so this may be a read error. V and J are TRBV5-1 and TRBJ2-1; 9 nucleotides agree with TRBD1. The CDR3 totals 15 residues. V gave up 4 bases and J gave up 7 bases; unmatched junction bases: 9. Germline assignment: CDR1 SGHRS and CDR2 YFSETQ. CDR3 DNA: TGCGCCAGCAGCCCTGGGACAGGGCCTACTAATGAGCAGTTCTTC. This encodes CASSPGTGPTNEQFF.

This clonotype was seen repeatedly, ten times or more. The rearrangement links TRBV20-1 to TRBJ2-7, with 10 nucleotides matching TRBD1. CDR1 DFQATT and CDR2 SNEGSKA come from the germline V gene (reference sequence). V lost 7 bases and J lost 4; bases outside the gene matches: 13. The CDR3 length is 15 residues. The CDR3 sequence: CSVKPLGQGVYEQYF. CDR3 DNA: TGCAGTGTTAAGCCCCTTGGACAGGGGGTGTACGAGCAGTACTTC.

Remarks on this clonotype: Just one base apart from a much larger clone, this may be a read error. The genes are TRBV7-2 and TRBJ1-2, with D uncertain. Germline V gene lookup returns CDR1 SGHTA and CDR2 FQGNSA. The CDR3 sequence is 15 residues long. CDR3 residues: CASSLGVARIYGHTF. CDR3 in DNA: TGTGCCAGCAGCTTAGGCGTAGCCAGAATATATGGCCACACCTTC.

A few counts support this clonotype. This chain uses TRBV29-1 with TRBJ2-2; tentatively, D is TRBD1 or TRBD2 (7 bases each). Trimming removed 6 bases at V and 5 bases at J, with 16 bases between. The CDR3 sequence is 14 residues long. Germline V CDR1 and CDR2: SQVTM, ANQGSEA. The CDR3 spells CSVPGGAQTGELFF. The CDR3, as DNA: TGCAGCGTCCCAGGGGGGGCGCAGACCGGGGAGCTGTTTTTT.

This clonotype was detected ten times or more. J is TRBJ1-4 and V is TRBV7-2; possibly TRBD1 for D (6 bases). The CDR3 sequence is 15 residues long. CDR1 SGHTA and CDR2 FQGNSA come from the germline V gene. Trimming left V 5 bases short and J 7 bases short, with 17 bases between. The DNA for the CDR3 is TGTGCCAGCAGCAGCCTCGCGGGGGCGCCTGAAAAACTGTTTTTT. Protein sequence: CASSSLAGAPEKLFF.

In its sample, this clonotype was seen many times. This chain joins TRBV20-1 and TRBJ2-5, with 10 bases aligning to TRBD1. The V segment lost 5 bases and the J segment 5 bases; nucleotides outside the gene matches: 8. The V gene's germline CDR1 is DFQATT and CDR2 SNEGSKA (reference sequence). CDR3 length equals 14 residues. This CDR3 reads CSASIRTGGETQYF. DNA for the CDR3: TGCAGTGCTTCAATTAGGACAGGGGGTGAGACCCAGTACTTC.

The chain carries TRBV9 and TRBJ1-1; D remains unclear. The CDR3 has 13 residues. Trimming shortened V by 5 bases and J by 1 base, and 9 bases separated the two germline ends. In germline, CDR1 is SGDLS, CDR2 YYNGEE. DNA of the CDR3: TGTGCCAGCAGACGAGCGGAGAACACTGAAGCTTTCTTT. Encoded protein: CASRRAENTEAFF.

In DNA form, the CDR3 reads TGTGCCAGCAGTGACTCTGCTAGCGGGGGCCACAATGAGCAGTACTTC. Protein: CASSDSASGGHNEQYF. The chain couples TRBV6-4 to TRBJ2-7, with TRBD2 matching 10 bases. V trimming: 0 bases; J trimming: 7 bases; junction bases outside the gene matches: 9. Per the germline V gene, CDR1 is MRHNA and CDR2 is SNTAGT. CDR3 length: 16 amino acids.

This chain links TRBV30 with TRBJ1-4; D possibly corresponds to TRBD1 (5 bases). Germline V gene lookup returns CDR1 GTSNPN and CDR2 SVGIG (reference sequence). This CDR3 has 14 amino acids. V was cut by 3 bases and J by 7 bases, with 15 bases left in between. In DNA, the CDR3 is TGTGCCTGGAGAATTGGGGGAGGAAGTGAAAAACTGTTTTTT. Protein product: CAWRIGGGSEKLFF.

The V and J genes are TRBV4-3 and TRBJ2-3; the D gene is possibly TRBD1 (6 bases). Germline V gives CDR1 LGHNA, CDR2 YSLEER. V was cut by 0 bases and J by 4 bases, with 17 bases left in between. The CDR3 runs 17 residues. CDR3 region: CASSQDWGQGGADTQYF. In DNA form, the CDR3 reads TGCGCCAGCAGCCAAGACTGGGGGCAGGGCGGCGCAGATACGCAGTATTTT.

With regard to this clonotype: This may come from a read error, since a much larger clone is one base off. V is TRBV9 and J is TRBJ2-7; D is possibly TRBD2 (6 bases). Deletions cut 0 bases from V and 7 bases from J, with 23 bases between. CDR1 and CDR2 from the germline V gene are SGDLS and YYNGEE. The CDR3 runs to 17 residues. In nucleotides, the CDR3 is TGTGCCAGCAGCGTAGCTACGAGTGGGTGGACTAACAATGAGCAGTACTTC. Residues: CASSVATSGWTNNEQYF. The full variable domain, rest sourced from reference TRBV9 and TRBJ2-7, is DSGVTQTPKHLITATGQRVTLRCSPRSGDLSVYWYQQSLDQGLQFLIQYYNGEERAKGNILERFSAQQFPDLHSELNLSSLELGDSALYFCASSVATSGWTNNEQYFGPGTRLTVT.

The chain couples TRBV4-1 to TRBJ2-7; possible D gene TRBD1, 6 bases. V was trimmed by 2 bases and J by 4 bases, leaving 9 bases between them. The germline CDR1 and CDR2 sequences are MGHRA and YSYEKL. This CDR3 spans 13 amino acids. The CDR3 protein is CASSQTDRYEQYF. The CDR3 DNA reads TGCGCCAGCAGCCAAACGGACAGATACGAGCAGTACTTC.

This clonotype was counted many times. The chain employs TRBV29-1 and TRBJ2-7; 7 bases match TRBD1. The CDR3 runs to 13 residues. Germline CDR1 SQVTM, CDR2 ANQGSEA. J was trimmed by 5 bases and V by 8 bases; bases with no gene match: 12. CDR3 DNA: TGCAGCATCCGACAGGGAGAACTCAACGAGCAGTACTTC. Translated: CSIRQGELNEQYF.

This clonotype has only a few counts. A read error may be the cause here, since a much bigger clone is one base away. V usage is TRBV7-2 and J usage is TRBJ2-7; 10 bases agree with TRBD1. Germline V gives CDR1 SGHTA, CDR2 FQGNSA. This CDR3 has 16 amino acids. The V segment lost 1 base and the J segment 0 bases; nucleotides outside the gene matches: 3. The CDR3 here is CASSLGRTGGSYEQYV. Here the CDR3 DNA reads TGTGCCAGCAGCTTAGGTCGGACAGGGGGCTCCTACGAGCAGTACGTC.

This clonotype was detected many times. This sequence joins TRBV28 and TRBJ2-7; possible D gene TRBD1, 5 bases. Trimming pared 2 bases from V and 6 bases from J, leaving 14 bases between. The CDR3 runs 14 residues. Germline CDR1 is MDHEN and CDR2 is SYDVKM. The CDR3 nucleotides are TGTGCCAGCAGTTTACAACACCTTGGGGCCGAGCAGTACTTC. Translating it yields CASSLQHLGAEQYF.

For the CDR3, the DNA is TGTGCCAGCTCACCATGGACAGGGGGCAACACTGAAGCTTTCTTT. Amino acids: CASSPWTGGNTEAFF. V usage is TRBV18 and J usage is TRBJ1-1, with 11 bases fitting TRBD1. Germline loops: CDR1 KGHSH, CDR2 LQKENI. The length of the CDR3 is 15 residues. The V and J ends lost 2 bases and 2 bases, in that order; junction bases with no gene match: 1.

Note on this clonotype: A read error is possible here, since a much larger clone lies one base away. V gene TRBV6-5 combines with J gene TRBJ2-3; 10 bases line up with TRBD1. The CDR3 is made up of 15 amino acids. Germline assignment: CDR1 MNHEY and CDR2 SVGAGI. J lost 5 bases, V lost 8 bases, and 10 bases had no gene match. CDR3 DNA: TGTGCCAGCCTTTCCTTGACAGGGGGCAAAGATACGCAGTATTTT. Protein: CASLSLTGGKDTQYF.

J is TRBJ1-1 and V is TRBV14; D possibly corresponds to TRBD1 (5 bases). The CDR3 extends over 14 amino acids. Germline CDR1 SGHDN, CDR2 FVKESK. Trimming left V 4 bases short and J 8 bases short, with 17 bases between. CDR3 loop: CASSPGPHRGEAFF. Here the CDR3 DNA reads TGTGCCAGCAGCCCGGGGCCCCACCGGGGGGAAGCTTTCTTT.

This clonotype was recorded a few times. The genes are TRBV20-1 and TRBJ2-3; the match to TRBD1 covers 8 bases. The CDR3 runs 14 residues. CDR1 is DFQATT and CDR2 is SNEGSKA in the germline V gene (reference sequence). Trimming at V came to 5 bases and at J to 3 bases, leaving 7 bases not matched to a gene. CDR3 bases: TGCAGTGCTCAGACAGGGGTTACAACAGATACGCAGTATTTT. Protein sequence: CSAQTGVTTDTQYF.

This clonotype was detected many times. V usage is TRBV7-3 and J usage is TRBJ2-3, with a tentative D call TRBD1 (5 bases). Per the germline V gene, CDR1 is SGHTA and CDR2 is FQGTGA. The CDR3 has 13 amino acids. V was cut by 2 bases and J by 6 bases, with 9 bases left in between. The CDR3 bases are TGTGCCAGCAGCTTATCCAGGGTTGATACGCAGTATTTT. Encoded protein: CASSLSRVDTQYF. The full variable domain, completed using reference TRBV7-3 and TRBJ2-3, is GAGVSQTPSNKVTEKGKYVELRCDPISGHTALYWYRQSLGQGPEFLIYFQGTGAADDSGLPNDRFFAVRPEGSVSTLKIQRTERGDSAVYLCASSLSRVDTQYFGPGTRLTVL.

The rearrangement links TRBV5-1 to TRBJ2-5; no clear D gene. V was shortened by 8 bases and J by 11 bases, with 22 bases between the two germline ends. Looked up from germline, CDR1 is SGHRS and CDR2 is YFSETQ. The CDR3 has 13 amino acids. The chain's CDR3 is CARECPGLHEQYF. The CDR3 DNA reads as TGCGCCAGGGAATGCCCCGGGCTCCATGAGCAGTACTTC.

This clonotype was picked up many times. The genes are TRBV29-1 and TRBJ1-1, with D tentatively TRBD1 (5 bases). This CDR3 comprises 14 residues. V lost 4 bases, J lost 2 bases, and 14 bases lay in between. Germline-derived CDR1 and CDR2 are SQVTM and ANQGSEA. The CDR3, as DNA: TGCAGCGTTGTTCGAGGGGCCTCAAACACTGAAGCTTTCTTT. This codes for CSVVRGASNTEAFF.

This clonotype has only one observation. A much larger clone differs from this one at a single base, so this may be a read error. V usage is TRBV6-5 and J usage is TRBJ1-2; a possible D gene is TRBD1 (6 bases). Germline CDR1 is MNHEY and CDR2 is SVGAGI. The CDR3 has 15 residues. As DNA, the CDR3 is TGTGCCGGCAGTCTGACAGGTGATCCTAACTATGGCTACACCTTC. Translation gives CAGSLTGDPNYGYTF.